Shown below are 24 T cell receptor beta chains from a single sample sequenced in a study of technical replicates of blood from a few donors (dated by TCRdb to 2016 to 2017). Libraries came from the immunoSEQ multiplex PCR assay. This is the immuneACCESS table as TCRdb keeps it, with only in-frame sequences that have V and J called. A part of the clones is gone; compared with another copy, unresolved V genes explain less than half, and the rest is unexplained. The table for this sample lists 65,000 to 90,000 clones; more than 90% of them were counted only once. 4.5% to 5% of the sample lies in the top ten. Source material: PBMCs. These receptors came from a human donor in good health. Some clones in this sample may be carry-over from other donors' samples.

The rearrangement joins TRBV7-9 to TRBJ2-7, with D tentatively TRBD1 (5 bases). The germline V gene has CDR1 SEHNR and CDR2 FQNEAQ (reference sequence). There are 13 residues in the CDR3. Trimming removed 6 bases at V and 4 bases at J, with 13 bases between. The CDR3 coding sequence is TGTGCCAGCAGTTCGGACAATTCATACGAGCAGTACTTC. Translating it yields CASSSDNSYEQYF.

The rearrangement joins TRBV5-4 to TRBJ2-3; 10 positions agree with TRBD2. CDR3 length: 17 residues. Per germline, CDR1 SGHNT and CDR2 YYREEE (reference sequence). V was pared by 4 bases and J by 2 bases, with 10 bases of the junction left unmatched. This CDR3 reads CASSEGGAGGITDTQYF. The CDR3, as DNA: TGTGCCAGCAGCGAAGGGGGAGCGGGAGGGATCACAGATACGCAGTATTTT.

This clone was seen a handful of times. CDR3 bases: TGTGCCAGCAGCTCCCTCAGGGTGTGGCCCACAGCTTTCTTT. Its translation is CASSSLRVWPTAFF. The V call is TRBV7-9, the J call TRBJ1-1; D is perhaps TRBD1 (5 bases). In germline, CDR1 is SEHNR, CDR2 FQNEAQ (reference sequence). This CDR3 contains 14 residues. With 4 bases removed from V and 10 bases from J, the gap between germline ends came to 19 bases.

V gene TRBV11-2 combines with J gene TRBJ2-7; 7 bases match TRBD2. The CDR3 has 16 residues. The V segment lost 5 bases and the J segment 2 bases; nucleotides outside the gene matches: 12. CDR1 is SGHAT and CDR2 is FQNNGV in the germline V gene. CDR3 bases: TGTGCCAGCAGCCCTGGGGGGGGTAGCGATCCCTACGAGCAGTACTTC. Translation: CASSPGGGSDPYEQYF.

This clone came up once. The chain recombines TRBV10-3 with TRBJ1-1; TRBD1 might be the D (5 bases). Between the trimmed V and J ends, which lost 6 bases and 4 bases, there was a span of 15 bases. The CDR3 covers 14 residues. CDR1 is ENHRY, CDR2 SYGVKD, per germline. The CDR3 DNA reads TGTGCCATCAGACCGGACGGGGGGGGCACTGAAGCTTTCTTT. It specifies CAIRPDGGGTEAFF.

The genes are TRBV11-2 and TRBJ2-1; the match to TRBD1 covers 7 bases. This CDR3 is 14 amino acids long. Germline V gene lookup returns CDR1 SGHAT and CDR2 FQNNGV. With V trimmed by 6 bases and J by 2 bases, 4 bases remained unmatched. The DNA of the CDR3 is TGTGCCAGCAGTCGGGACAGAACCTACAATGAGCAGTTCTTC. Protein sequence: CASSRDRTYNEQFF.

V is TRBV5-1 and J is TRBJ2-3; D call uncertain. CDR1 is SGHRS, CDR2 YFSETQ, per germline. This CDR3 region has 14 residues. V shed 2 bases and J shed 2 bases, with 9 bases lying between them. The DNA of the CDR3 is TGCGCCAGCAGCTTTGACACCCTCACAGATACGCAGTATTTT. This translates into CASSFDTLTDTQYF.

This clone occurred once. CDR3 nucleotides: TGTGCCAGCAGTGAATCGCCGAGCTCCTACAATGAGCAGTTCTTC. It translates to CASSESPSSYNEQFF. This rearrangement joins TRBV2 to TRBJ2-1; D is unresolved. The germline V gene has CDR1 SNHLY and CDR2 FYNNEI. V was clipped by 2 bases and J by 0 bases, with 8 bases between them. There are 15 residues in the CDR3.

The J gene is TRBJ2-5, the V gene TRBV6-5; D remains ambiguous. This CDR3 has 16 residues. Germline values: CDR1 MNHEY, CDR2 SVGAGI. Between the trimmed V and J ends, which lost 2 bases and 1 base, there was a span of 14 bases. The CDR3 sequence: CASSYGPAYRQETQYF. CDR3 nucleotide sequence: TGTGCCAGCAGTTACGGGCCGGCTTATCGCCAAGAGACCCAGTACTTC.

This clone was detected a few times. CDR3 sequence reads: CASSRISLGLQETQYF. Here the CDR3 DNA reads TGTGCCAGCAGCCGCATATCTTTGGGGCTCCAAGAGACCCAGTACTTC. V gene TRBV14 combines with J gene TRBJ2-5; D possibly corresponds to TRBD1 (5 bases). Germline loops: CDR1 SGHDN, CDR2 FVKESK. CDR3 length equals 16 residues. V shed 4 bases and J shed 1 base, with 16 bases lying between them. Drawing the rest from reference TRBV14 and TRBJ2-5, the complete variable domain is EAGVTQFPSHSVIEKGQTVTLRCDPISGHDNLYWYRRVMGKEIKFLLHFVKESKQDESGMPNNRFLAERTGGTYSTLKVQPAELEDSGVYFCASSRISLGLQETQYFGPGTRLLVL.

This chain links TRBV6-6 with TRBJ1-1; D unclear. The CDR3 is 13 residues long. V was trimmed by 2 bases and J by 9 bases, leaving 13 bases between them. CDR1 MNHNY and CDR2 SVGAGI come from the germline V gene (reference sequence). DNA of the CDR3: TGTGCCAGCAGTTACGCACGGGTATCCCAAGCTTTCTTT. Protein sequence: CASSYARVSQAFF.

The chain combines TRBV7-2 with TRBJ1-3; no firm D call. Trimming pared 4 bases from V and 1 base from J, leaving 5 bases between. CDR1 and CDR2 from the germline V gene are SGHTA and FQGNSA. CDR3 length: 13 amino acids. The CDR3 region is CASSSESGNTIYF. CDR3 sequence (DNA): TGTGCCAGCAGCTCTGAGTCTGGAAACACCATATATTTT.

V and J are TRBV18 and TRBJ2-1; a weak D match, TRBD1 (7 bases). The CDR3 totals 16 residues. Trimming cost V 3 bases and J 8 bases, with 20 bases left between them. Germline loops: CDR1 KGHSH, CDR2 LQKENI. CDR3 nucleotide sequence: TGTGCCAGCTCACCCTCCGAGGGGGCAGGCGGGGATGAGCAGTTCTTC. This encodes CASSPSEGAGGDEQFF.

The J gene is TRBJ1-3, the V gene TRBV18, with 7 bases identical to TRBD1. Germline values: CDR1 KGHSH, CDR2 LQKENI. V dropped 4 bases and J dropped 0; count of bases not matched to a gene: 9. The CDR3 has 17 residues. The CDR3 is CASSQETGTDSGNTIYF. The CDR3 region has the DNA TGTGCCAGCTCACAGGAGACCGGGACAGACTCTGGAAACACCATATATTTT.

This chain links TRBV11-1 with TRBJ2-7, with D maybe TRBD2 (6 bases). The germline CDR1 and CDR2 sequences are SGHAT and FQDESV (reference sequence). V was pared by 5 bases and J by 3 bases, with 14 bases between. The CDR3 has 14 residues. This chain's CDR3 is CASSRGGAGYEQYF. CDR3 nucleotide sequence: TGTGCCAGCAGCCGGGGCGGGGCGGGCTACGAGCAGTACTTC. The variable domain in full, completed from reference TRBV11-1 and TRBJ2-7, reads EAEVAQSPRYKITEKSQAVAFWCDPISGHATLYWYRQILGQGPELLVQFQDESVVDDSQLPKDRFSAERLKGVDSTLKIQPAELGDSAMYLCASSRGGAGYEQYFGPGTRLTVT.

The chain has TRBV20-1 and TRBJ2-7; D not certain. Trimming removed 2 bases at V and 4 bases at J, with 6 bases between. Germline V gene lookup returns CDR1 DFQATT and CDR2 SNEGSKA (reference sequence). The CDR3 covers 11 residues. The CDR3 loop is CSARTSYEQYF. The DNA for the CDR3 is TGCAGTGCTAGAACTTCGTACGAGCAGTACTTC.

V and J are TRBV5-7 and TRBJ1-4, with D perhaps matching TRBD1 (6 bases). TRBV5-7 is an open reading frame whose function is uncertain. V was trimmed by 0 bases and J by 0 bases, leaving 15 bases between them. The CDR3 spans 18 residues. CDR3 loop: CASSLGSRRGTTNEKLFF. The CDR3 DNA reads as TGTGCCAGCAGCTTGGGAAGTCGAAGGGGGACAACTAATGAAAAACTGTTTTTT.

CDR3 in amino acids: CASSLGQGPTYEQYF. In nucleotides, the CDR3 is TGTGCCAGCAGCTTAGGGCAGGGGCCGACCTACGAGCAGTACTTC. The J gene is TRBJ2-7, the V gene TRBV7-2, with a tentative D call TRBD1 (6 bases). Germline CDR1 reads SGHTA; CDR2 reads FQGNSA. V lost 1 base to trimming and J lost 2 bases, with 12 bases between them. CDR3 length: 15 residues.

The gene calls are TRBV12-5 and TRBJ2-1; D might be TRBD1 (6 bases). V lost 6 bases, J lost 3 bases, and 18 bases lay in between. The CDR3 runs to 16 residues. Germline CDR1 and CDR2: LGHNT and FRNRAP. The CDR3 loop reads CASGINRVIFYNEQFF. In DNA form, the CDR3 reads TGTGCTAGTGGAATAAACAGGGTAATTTTCTACAATGAGCAGTTCTTC.

The rearrangement joins TRBV7-8 to TRBJ2-1, with 12 bases fitting TRBD2. Germline-derived CDR1 and CDR2 are SGHVS and FQNEAQ. The CDR3 runs to 15 residues. V lost 4 bases and J lost 13; bases outside the gene matches: 11. The CDR3 DNA sequence: TGTGCCAGCAGCTGGGGTCTAGCGGGAGGGTACCCTCAGTTCTTC. Translation: CASSWGLAGGYPQFF.

This chain joins TRBV29-1 and TRBJ1-5; 7 bases match TRBD1. Unmatched junction bases numbered 10, after V lost 8 bases and J lost 9 bases. Germline values: CDR1 SQVTM, CDR2 ANQGSEA. This CDR3 spans 12 amino acids. In nucleotides, the CDR3 is TGCAGCCTGGGACAGTTGAAGATGCCCCAGCATTTT. Translation: CSLGQLKMPQHF.

On this clone itself: One junction end disagrees with the germline gene, perhaps due to a read error. The gene calls are TRBV11-2 and TRBJ2-6, with D perhaps TRBD2 (7 bases). Germline CDR1 SGHAT, CDR2 FQNNGV. CDR3 length: 11 residues. In DNA, the CDR3 is TGTGCCAGCAGCTTTAGGGGGGGACTATATTTC. Translation: CASSFRGGLYF.

The chain carries TRBV6-6 and TRBJ2-3; 12 positions agree with TRBD1. The CDR3 is made up of 16 amino acids. The junction had 10 bases not matched to a gene; V was cut back by 10 bases and J by 2 bases. CDR1 MNHNY and CDR2 SVGAGI come from the germline V gene (reference sequence). In DNA, the CDR3 is TGTGCCACCAGCGGGACAGGGGGCACCCACACAGATACGCAGTATTTT. Translating gives CATSGTGGTHTDTQYF.

The rearrangement joins TRBV6-1 to TRBJ1-1, with unresolved D. The CDR3 is 13 amino acids. The germline CDR1 and CDR2 sequences are MNHNS and SASEGT. V lost 4 bases to trimming and J lost 3 bases, with 9 bases between them. CDR3: CASSGAGYTEAFF. For the CDR3, the DNA is TGTGCCAGCAGTGGGGCAGGTTACACTGAAGCTTTCTTT.